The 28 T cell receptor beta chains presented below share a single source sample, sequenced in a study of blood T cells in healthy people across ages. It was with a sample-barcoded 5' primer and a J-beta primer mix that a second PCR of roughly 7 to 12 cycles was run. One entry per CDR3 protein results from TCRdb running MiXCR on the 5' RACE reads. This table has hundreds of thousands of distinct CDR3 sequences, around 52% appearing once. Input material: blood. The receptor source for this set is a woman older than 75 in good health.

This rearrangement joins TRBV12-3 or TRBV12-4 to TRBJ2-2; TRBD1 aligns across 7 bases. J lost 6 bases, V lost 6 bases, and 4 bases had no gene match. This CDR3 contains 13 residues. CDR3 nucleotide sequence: TGTGCCAGCAGGCAACAGGGGCCCGGGGAGCTGTTTTTT. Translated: CASRQQGPGELFF.

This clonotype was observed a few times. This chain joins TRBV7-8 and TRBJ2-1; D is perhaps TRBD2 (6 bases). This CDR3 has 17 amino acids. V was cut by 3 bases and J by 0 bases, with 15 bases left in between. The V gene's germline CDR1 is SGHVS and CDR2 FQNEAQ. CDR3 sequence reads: CASSFPPGRSSYNEQFF. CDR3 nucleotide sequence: TGTGCCAGCAGCTTTCCGCCGGGGAGGAGCTCCTACAATGAGCAGTTCTTC.

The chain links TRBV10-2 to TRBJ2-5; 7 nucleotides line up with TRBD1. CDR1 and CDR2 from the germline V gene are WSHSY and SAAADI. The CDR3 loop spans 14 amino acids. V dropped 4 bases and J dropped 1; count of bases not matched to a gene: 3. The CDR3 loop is CASSVGTAQETQYF. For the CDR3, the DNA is TGCGCCAGCAGTGTGGGGACAGCCCAAGAGACCCAGTACTTC.

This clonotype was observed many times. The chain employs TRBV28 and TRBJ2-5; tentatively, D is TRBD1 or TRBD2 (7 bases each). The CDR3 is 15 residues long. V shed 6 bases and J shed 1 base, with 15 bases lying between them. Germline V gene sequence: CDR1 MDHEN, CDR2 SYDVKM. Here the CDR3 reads CASSAQGGFQETQYF. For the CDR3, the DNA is TGTGCCAGCAGCGCCCAGGGGGGGTTCCAAGAGACCCAGTACTTC.

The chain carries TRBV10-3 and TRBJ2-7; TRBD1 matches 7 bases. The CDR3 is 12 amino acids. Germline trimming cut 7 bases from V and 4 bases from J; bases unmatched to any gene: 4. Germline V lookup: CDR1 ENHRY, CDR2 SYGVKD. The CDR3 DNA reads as TGTGCCATCAAGGGGACAGATTACGAGCAGTACTTC. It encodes CAIKGTDYEQYF.

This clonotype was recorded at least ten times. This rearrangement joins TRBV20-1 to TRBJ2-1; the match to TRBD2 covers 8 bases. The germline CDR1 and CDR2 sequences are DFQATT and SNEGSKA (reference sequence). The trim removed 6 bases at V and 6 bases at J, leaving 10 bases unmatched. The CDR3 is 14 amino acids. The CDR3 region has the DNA TGCAGTGCCCCAGACAGCGGGAGCGTCAATGAGCAGTTCTTC. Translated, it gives CSAPDSGSVNEQFF.

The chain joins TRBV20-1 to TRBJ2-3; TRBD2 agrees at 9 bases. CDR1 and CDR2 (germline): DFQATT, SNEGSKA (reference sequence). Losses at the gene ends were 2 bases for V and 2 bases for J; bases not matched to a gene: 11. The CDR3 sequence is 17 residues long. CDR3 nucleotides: TGCAGTGCTAGACCCGGGGTGAGCGGGGGGACCACAGATACGCAGTATTTT. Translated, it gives CSARPGVSGGTTDTQYF.

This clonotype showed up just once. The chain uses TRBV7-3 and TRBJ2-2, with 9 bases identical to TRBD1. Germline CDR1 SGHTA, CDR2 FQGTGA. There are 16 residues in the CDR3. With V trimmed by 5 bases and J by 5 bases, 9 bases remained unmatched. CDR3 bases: TGTGCCAGCAGCCCTGGACAGGGGCTGAGTACCGGGGAGCTGTTTTTT. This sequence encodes CASSPGQGLSTGELFF.

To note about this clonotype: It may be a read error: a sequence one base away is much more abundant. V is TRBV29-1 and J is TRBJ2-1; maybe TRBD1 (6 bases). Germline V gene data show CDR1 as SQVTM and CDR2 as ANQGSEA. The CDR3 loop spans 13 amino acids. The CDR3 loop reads CSGTQGSYNKQFF. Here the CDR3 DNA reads TGCAGCGGGACCCAGGGGTCCTACAATAAGCAGTTCTTC.

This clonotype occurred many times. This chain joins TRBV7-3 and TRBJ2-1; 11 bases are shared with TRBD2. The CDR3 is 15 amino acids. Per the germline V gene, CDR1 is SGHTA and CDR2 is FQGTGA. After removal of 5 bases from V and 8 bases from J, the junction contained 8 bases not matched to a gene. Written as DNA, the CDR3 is TGTGCCAGCAGCCAAGCGGCTAGCGGGAGGTATGAGCAGTTCTTC. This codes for CASSQAASGRYEQFF.

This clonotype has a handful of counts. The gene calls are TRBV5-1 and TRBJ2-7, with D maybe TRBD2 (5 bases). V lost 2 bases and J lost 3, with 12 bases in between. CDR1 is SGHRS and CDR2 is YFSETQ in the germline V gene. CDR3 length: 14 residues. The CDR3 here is CASSFRDGDYEQYF. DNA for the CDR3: TGCGCCAGCAGCTTCCGAGACGGGGACTACGAGCAGTACTTC.

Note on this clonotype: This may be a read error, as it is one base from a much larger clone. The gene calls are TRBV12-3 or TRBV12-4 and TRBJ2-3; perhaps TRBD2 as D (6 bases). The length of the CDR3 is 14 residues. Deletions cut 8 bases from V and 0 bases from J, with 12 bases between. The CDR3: CASCPRGSTDTQYF. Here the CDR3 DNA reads TGTGCCAGCTGCCCCCGGGGGAGCACAGATACGCAGTATTTT.

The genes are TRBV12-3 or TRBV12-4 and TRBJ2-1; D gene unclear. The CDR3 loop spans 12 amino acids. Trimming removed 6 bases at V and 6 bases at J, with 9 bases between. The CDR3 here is CASSVLGNEQFF. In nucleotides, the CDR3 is TGTGCCAGCAGCGTCCTGGGCAATGAGCAGTTCTTC.

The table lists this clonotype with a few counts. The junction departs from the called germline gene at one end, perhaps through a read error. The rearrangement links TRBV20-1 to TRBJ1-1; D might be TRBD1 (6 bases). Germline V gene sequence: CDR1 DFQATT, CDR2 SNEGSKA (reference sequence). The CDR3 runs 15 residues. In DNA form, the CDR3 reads TGCAGTGCTAGAGATATCGCAGGGACAAAAACTGTAGCTTTCTTT. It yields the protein CSARDIAGTKTVAFF.

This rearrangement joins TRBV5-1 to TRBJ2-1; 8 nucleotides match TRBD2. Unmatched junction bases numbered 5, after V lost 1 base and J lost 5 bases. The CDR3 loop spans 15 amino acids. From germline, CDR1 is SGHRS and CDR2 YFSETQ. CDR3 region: CASSLLSGANNEQFF. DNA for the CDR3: TGCGCCAGCAGCTTGCTTAGCGGGGCTAACAATGAGCAGTTCTTC.

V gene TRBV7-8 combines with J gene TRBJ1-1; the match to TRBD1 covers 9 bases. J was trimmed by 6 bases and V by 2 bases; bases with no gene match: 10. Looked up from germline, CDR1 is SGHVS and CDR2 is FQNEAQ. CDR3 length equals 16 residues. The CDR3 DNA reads TGTGCCAGCAGCTTAAAGCACAGGGGGCAGGGACCTGAAGCTTTCTTT. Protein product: CASSLKHRGQGPEAFF.

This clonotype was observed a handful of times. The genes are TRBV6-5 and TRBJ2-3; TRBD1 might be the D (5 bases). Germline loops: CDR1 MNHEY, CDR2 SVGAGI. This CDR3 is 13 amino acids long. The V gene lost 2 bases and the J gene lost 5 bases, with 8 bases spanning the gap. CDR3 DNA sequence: TGTGCCAGCAGTTACACCACAGGAGATACGCAGTATTTT. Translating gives CASSYTTGDTQYF.

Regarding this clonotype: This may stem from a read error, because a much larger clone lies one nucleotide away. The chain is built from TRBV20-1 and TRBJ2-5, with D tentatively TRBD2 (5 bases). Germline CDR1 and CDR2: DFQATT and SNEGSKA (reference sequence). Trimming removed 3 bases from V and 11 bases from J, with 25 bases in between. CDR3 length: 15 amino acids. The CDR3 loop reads CSASGASRSNWEQYF. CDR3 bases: TGCAGTGCTAGTGGAGCTAGCAGGAGTAATTGGGAGCAGTACTTC.

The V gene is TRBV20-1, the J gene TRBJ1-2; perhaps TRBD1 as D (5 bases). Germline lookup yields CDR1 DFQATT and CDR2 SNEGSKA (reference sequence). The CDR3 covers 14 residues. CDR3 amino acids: CSGATSGRNYGYTF. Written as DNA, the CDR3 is TGCAGCGGGGCTACGTCGGGACGGAACTATGGCTACACCTTC.

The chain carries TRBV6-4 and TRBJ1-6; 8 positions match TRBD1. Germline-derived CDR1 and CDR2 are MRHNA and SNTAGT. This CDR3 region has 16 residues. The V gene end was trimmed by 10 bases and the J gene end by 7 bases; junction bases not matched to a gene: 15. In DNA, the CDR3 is TGTGCCATTAACGCCTCGGACAGGGTGAACAATTCACCCCTCCACTTT. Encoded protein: CAINASDRVNNSPLHF.

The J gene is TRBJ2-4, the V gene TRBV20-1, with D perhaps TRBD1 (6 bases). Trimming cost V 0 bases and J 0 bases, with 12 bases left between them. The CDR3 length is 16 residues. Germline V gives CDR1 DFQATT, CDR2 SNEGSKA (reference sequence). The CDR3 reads CSARDPGRGAKNIQYF. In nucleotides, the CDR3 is TGCAGTGCTAGAGATCCGGGCAGGGGAGCCAAAAACATTCAGTACTTC.

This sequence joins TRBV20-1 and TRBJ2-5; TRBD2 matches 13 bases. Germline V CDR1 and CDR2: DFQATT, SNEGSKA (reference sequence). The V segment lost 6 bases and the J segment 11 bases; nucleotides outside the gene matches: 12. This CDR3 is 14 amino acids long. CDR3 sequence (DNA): TGCAGTGCAGAAACTAGCGGGAGGGCCTATGAGCAGTACTTC. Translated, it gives CSAETSGRAYEQYF.

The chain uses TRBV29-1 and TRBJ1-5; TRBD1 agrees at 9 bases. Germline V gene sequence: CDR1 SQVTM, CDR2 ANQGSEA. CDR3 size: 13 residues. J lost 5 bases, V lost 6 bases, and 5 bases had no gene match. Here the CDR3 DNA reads TGCAGCGTGATGGGACAGGGAGATCAGCCCCAGCATTTT. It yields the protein CSVMGQGDQPQHF.

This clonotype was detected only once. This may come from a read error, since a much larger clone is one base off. The CDR3 DNA follows: TGTGCCAGCAGCCGACGCATGTACACAGATACGCGGTATTTT. This codes for CASSRRMYTDTRYF. The rearrangement links TRBV7-9 to TRBJ2-3; D uncertain. Germline V gene lookup returns CDR1 SEHNR and CDR2 FQNEAQ (reference sequence). The CDR3 covers 14 residues.

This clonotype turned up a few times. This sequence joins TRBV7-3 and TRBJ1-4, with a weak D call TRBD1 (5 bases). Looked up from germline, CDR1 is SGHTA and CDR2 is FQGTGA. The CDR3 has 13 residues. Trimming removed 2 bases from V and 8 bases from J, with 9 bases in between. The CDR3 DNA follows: TGTGCCAGCAGCTTACGAGCAGGGGAAAAACTGTTTTTT. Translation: CASSLRAGEKLFF.

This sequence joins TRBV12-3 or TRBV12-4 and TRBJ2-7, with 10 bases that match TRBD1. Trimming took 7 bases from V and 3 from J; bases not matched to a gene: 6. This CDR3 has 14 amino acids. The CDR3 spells CASTRTGGYYEQYF. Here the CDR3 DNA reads TGTGCCAGCACCCGGACAGGGGGGTACTACGAGCAGTACTTC.

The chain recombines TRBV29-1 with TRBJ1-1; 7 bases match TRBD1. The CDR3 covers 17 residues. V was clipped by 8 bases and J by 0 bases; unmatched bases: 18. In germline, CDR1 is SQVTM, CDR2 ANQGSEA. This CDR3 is CSSTGAGGAHMNTEAFF. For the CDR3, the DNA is TGCAGCTCTACAGGCGCAGGGGGTGCTCACATGAACACTGAAGCTTTCTTT. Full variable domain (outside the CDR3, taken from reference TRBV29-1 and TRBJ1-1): SAVISQKPSRDICQRGTSLTIQCQVDSQVTMMFWYRQQPGQSLTLIATANQGSEATYESGFVIDKFPISRPNLTFSTLTVSNMSPEDSSIYLCSSTGAGGAHMNTEAFFGQGTRLTVV.

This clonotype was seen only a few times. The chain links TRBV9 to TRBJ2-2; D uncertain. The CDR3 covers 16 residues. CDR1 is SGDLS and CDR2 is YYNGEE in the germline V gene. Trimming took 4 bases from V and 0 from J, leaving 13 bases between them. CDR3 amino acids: CASSPPKTPNTGELFF. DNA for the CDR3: TGTGCCAGCAGCCCCCCTAAGACCCCGAACACCGGGGAGCTGTTTTTT.